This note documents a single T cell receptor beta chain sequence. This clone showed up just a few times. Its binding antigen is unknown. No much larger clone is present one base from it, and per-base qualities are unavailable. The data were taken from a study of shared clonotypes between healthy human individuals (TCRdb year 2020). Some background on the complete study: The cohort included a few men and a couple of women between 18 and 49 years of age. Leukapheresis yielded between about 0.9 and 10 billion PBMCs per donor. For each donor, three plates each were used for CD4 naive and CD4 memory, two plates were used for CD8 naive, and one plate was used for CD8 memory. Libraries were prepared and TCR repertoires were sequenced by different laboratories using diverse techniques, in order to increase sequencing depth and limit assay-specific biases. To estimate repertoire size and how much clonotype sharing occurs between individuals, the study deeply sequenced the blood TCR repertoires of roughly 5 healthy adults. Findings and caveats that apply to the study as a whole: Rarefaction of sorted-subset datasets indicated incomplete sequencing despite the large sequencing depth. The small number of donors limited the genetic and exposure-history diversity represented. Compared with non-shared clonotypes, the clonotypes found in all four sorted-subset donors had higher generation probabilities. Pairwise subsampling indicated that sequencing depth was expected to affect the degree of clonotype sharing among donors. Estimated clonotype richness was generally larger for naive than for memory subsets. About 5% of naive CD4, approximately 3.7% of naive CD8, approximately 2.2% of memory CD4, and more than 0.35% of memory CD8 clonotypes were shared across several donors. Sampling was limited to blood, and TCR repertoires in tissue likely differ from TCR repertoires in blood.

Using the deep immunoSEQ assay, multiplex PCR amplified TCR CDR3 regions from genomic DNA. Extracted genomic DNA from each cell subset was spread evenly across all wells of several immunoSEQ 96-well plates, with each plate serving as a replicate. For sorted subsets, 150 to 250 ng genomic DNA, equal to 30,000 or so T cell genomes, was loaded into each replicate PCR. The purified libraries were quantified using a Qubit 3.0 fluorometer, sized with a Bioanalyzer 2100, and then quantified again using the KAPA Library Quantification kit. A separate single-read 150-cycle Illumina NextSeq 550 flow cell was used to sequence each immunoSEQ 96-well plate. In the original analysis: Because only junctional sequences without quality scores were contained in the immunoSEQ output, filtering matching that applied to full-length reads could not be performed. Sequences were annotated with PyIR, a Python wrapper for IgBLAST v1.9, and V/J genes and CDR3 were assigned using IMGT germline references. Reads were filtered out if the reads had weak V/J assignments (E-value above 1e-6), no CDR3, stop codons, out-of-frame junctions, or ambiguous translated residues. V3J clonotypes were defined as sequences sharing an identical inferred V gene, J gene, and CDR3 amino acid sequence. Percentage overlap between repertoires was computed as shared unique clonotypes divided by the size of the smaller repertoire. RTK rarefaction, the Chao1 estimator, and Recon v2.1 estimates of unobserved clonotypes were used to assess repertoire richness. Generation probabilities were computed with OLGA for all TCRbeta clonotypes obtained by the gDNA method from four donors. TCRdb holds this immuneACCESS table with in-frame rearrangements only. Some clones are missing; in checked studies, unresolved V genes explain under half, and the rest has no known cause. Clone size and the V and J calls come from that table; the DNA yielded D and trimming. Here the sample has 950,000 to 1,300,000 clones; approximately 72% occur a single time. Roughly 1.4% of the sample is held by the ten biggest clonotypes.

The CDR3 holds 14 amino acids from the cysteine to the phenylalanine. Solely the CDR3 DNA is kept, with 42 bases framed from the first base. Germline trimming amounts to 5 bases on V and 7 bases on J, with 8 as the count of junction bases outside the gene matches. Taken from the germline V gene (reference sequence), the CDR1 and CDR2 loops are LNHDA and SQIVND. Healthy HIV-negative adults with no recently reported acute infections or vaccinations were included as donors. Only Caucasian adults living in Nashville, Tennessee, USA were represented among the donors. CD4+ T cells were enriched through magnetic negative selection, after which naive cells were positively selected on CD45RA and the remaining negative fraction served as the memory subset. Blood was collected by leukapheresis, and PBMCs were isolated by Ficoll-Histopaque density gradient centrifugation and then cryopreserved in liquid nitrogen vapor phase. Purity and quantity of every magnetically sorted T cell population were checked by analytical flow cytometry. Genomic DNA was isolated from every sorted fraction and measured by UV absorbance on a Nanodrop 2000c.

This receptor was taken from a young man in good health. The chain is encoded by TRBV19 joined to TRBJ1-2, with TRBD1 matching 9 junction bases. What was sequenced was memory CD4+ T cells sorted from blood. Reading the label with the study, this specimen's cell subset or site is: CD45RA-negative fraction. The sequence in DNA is TGTGCCAGTAGTCCTTACCAACAGGGGGCTGGCTACACCTTC. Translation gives CASSPYQQGAGYTF.